Given below is one T cell receptor beta chain in context. In the PCR, 60 Vbeta and 13 Jbeta primers were used. Assay: immunoSEQ multiplex PCR; the TCRdb copy retains only in-frame clones and omits some. The data show some 150,000 clones, with 80% seen just once and 9.5% to 10% held by the top ten. This record comes from a study of cytomegalovirus exposure and HLA in healthy donors. V dropped 1 base and J dropped 7 bases, with 14 bases sitting between them. Germline V gives CDR1 MGHDK, CDR2 SYGVNS. The CDR3 sequence is 15 residues long. The receptor comes from a young man in good health and CMV-seropositive. The specimen sequenced was PBMCs. The chain is built from TRBV25-1 and TRBJ2-1; the D gene is possibly TRBD1 (5 bases). In DNA form, the CDR3 reads TGTGCCAGCAGTGAATTTCGGCAGGGTACTAATGAGCAGTTCTTC. Encoded protein: CASSEFRQGTNEQFF.